These T cell receptor beta chains were read from a single sample in a study of cytomegalovirus exposure and HLA in healthy donors. Clones were sequenced by immunoSEQ multiplex PCR, and TCRdb holds only the in-frame ones, with some missing. The data show around 120,000 clones, roughly four fifths seen once. Sequencing input: PBMCs. These receptors all come from a boy aged 5 to 17 in good health and CMV-seronegative. CDR3s include the opening cysteine and the closing phenylalanine or tryptophan. D genes are given only for firm matches. Where a row states a size, it is once, few, many or the class of an expanded clone; other rows omit it.

CDR3 length | J gene | V gene | D gene | clone size | CDR3 DNA | CDR3 protein
16 | TRBJ2-1 | TRBV10-3 | TRBD1 | few | TGTGCCATCAGTGAGTTCGGGACAGGGCCCTACAATGAGCAGTTCTTC | CAISEFGTGPYNEQFF
16 | TRBJ2-1 | TRBV2 | TRBD2 | - | TGTGCCAGCAGTGAAGTGGGAGCGGGAGGGCCTAATGAGCAGTTCTTC | CASSEVGAGGPNEQFF
14 | TRBJ1-5 | TRBV2 | - | once | TGTGCCAGCAGTGAAGCCCCAGGAGGCCAGCCCCAGCATTTT | CASSEAPGGQPQHF
15 | TRBJ2-1 | TRBV6-1 | TRBD2 | once | TGTGCCAGCGTAATAACATGGCGGGAGGCAAATGAGCAGTTCTTC | CASVITWREANEQFF
13 | TRBJ2-3 | TRBV30 | - | few | TGTGCCTGGGCCGGGGGTCGAACAGATACGCAGTATTTT | CAWAGGRTDTQYF
12 | TRBJ2-6 | TRBV2 | - | once | TGTGCCAGCAGAGCCGGGGCCAACGTCCTGACTTTC | CASRAGANVLTF
13 | TRBJ1-2 | TRBV30 | - | - | TGTGCCTGGAGTCCTCAGGGAAACTATGGCTACACCTTC | CAWSPQGNYGYTF
18 | TRBJ1-6 | TRBV4-1 | TRBD1 | - | TGCGCCAGCAGCCTACTCTACCCCGGGACAGGATCTAATTCACCCCTCCACTTT | CASSLLYPGTGSNSPLHF
12 | TRBJ2-3 | TRBV30 | TRBD2 | - | TGTGCCTGGAGTCTAGCGGGAGAGGGGCAGTATTTT | CAWSLAGEGQYF
13 | TRBJ1-1 | TRBV6-1 | TRBD1 | - | TGTGCCAGCAAGCGACAGGGACCAACTGAAGCTTTCTTT | CASKRQGPTEAFF
15 | TRBJ2-5 | TRBV6-1 | TRBD2 | - | TGTGCCAGCAGTCTTGGGACTAGCGGAAAAGAGACCCAGTACTTC | CASSLGTSGKETQYF
16 | TRBJ2-7 | TRBV5-1 | TRBD1 | few | TGCGCCAGCAGCTTCCCCCAGGGGGACCCCTCCTACGAGCAGTACTTC | CASSFPQGDPSYEQYF
15 | TRBJ1-6 | TRBV6-5 | TRBD1 | - | TGTGCCAGTCAGTTAGGGACAGGGAATAATTCACCCCTCCACTTT | CASQLGTGNNSPLHF
13 | TRBJ2-3 | TRBV19 | - | - | TGTGCCAGTAGTATATCGCTAGCGTATACGCAGTATTTT | CASSISLAYTQYF
15 | TRBJ2-5 | TRBV27 | TRBD1 | - | TGTGCCAGCAGTCTAACGACAGGGGGCAGAGAGACCCAGTACTTC | CASSLTTGGRETQYF
15 | TRBJ1-2 | TRBV6-5 | TRBD1 | - | TGTGCCAGCAGTTTCCAACGCCAGGGGGTCACTGGCTACACCTTC | CASSFQRQGVTGYTF
13 | TRBJ1-2 | TRBV30 | - | - | TGTGCCTGGAGTTCCACAGGGAGCTATGGCTACACCTTC | CAWSSTGSYGYTF
16 | TRBJ2-7 | TRBV18 | TRBD2 | - | TGTGCCAGCTCACGGATGACTAGCGGGAGGATTCGGGAGCAGTACTTC | CASSRMTSGRIREQYF
14 | TRBJ2-7 | TRBV7-2 | TRBD1 | - | TGTGCCAGCAGCTTATTCGGACAGGGTAACGAGCAGTACTTC | CASSLFGQGNEQYF
15 | TRBJ2-3 | TRBV18 | TRBD2 | - | TGTGCCAGCTCCCCCAGCGGGAGCGGCACAGATACGCAGTATTTT | CASSPSGSGTDTQYF
19 | TRBJ2-1 | TRBV4-2 | TRBD2 | - | TGTGCCAGCAGCCAAGGTCGGTCGCGCGGGAGGGCCTGGGACAATGAGCAGTTCTTC | CASSQGRSRGRAWDNEQFF
14 | TRBJ2-2 | TRBV7-9 | - | - | TGTGCCAGCAGCTTAGCACTAGGTGGCGGGGAGCTGTTTTTT | CASSLALGGGELFF
14 | TRBJ2-2 | TRBV11-1 | TRBD2 | - | TGTGCCAGCAGCCAGAGCGGGAGGGGCGGGGAGCTGTTTTTT | CASSQSGRGGELFF
15 | TRBJ2-1 | TRBV7-6 | TRBD2 | - | TGTGCCAGCAGCCCTGGGGCGGGAGAGGTTTATGAGCAGTTCTTC | CASSPGAGEVYEQFF
15 | TRBJ1-3 | TRBV6-5 | TRBD1 | - | TGTGCCAGCACTCCTTCAGGGGGCCCTGGAAACACCATATATTTT | CASTPSGGPGNTIYF
13 | TRBJ2-7 | TRBV27 | - | few | TGTGCCAGCAGTTTATTCCCCACCCAGGAGCAGTACTTC | CASSLFPTQEQYF
15 | TRBJ2-2 | TRBV5-5 | TRBD2 | few | TGTGCCAGCAGCGGAAGCGGGAGGAACACCGGGGAGCTGTTTTTT | CASSGSGRNTGELFF
14 | TRBJ2-1 | TRBV7-2 | - | - | TGTGCCAGCAGCTTGAGTATGAGGGACAATGAGCAGTTCTTC | CASSLSMRDNEQFF
14 | TRBJ2-1 | TRBV11-3 | - | - | TGTGCCAGCAGCGCCTGGGCAGCGGACAATGAGCAGTTCTTC | CASSAWAADNEQFF
15 | TRBJ2-7 | TRBV9 | - | - | TGTGCCAGCAGCCTAGGGGTTACAGCTTCTCGCGAGCAGTACTTC | CASSLGVTASREQYF
13 | TRBJ1-1 | TRBV19 | - | few | TGTGCCAGTAACCCGGGGATGGACACTGAAGCTTTCTTT | CASNPGMDTEAFF
11 | TRBJ1-4 | TRBV6-6 | - | - | TGTGCCAGCGGGCTTGGTGAAAAACTGTTTTTT | CASGLGEKLFF
14 | TRBJ2-5 | TRBV7-6 | - | - | TGTGCCAGCAGCCAAAACAGGGAATTGGAGACCCAGTACTTC | CASSQNRELETQYF
13 | TRBJ1-4 | TRBV28 | - | once | TGTGCCAGCAGTTTCAGAGGGAATGAAAAACTGTTTTTT | CASSFRGNEKLFF
16 | TRBJ2-7 | TRBV7-9 | - | few | TGTGCCAGCAGCTCCCCCCTCGGGGGAAGCTCCTACGAGCAGTACTTC | CASSSPLGGSSYEQYF
14 | TRBJ2-3 | TRBV27 | - | - | TGTGCCAGCGGAGTCCGGAGGAGCACAGATACGCAGTATTTT | CASGVRRSTDTQYF
15 | TRBJ2-7 | TRBV30 | TRBD2 | - | TGTGCCTGGAGTGTACTAGCGGGAGGCAAATACGAGCAGTACTTC | CAWSVLAGGKYEQYF
12 | TRBJ2-3 | TRBV15 | - | - | TGTGCCACCAGCAGAGAGAGGGGGAGGCAGTATTTT | CATSRERGRQYF
13 | TRBJ1-1 | TRBV25-1 | - | few | TGTGCCAGCAGTGAAGGGGGCAGTGATGAAGCTTTCTTT | CASSEGGSDEAFF
15 | TRBJ2-7 | TRBV5-4 | TRBD2 | - | TGTGCCAGCAGCTTGAGCGCTAGCGGGGGCTACGAGCAGTACTTC | CASSLSASGGYEQYF
15 | TRBJ2-1 | TRBV2 | TRBD2 | - | TGTGCCAGCAGGGGAACTAGCGGGGGGAACAATGAGCAGTTCTTC | CASRGTSGGNNEQFF
13 | TRBJ1-1 | TRBV27 | - | - | TGTGCCAGCAGTTTCAGGGGGAACACTGAAGCTTTCTTT | CASSFRGNTEAFF